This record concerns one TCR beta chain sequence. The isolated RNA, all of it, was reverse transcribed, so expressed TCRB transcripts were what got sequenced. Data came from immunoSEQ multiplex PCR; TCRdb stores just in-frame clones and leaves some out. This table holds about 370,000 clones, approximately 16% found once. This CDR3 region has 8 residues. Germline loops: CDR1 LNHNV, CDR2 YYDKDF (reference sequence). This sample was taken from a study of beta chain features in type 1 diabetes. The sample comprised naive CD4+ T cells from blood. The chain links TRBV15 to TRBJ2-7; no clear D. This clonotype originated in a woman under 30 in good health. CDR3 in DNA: TGTGCCACCAGCAGCCCCCGGGTC. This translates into CATSSPRV.